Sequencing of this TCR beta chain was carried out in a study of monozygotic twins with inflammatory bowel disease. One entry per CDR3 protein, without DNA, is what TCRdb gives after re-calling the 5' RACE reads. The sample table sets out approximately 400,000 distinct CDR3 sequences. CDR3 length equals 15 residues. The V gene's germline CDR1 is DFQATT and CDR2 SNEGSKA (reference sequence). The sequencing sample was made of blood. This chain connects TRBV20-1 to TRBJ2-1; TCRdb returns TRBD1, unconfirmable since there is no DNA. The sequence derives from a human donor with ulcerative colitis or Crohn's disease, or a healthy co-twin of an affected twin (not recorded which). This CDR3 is CSASTPGQGANEQFF.